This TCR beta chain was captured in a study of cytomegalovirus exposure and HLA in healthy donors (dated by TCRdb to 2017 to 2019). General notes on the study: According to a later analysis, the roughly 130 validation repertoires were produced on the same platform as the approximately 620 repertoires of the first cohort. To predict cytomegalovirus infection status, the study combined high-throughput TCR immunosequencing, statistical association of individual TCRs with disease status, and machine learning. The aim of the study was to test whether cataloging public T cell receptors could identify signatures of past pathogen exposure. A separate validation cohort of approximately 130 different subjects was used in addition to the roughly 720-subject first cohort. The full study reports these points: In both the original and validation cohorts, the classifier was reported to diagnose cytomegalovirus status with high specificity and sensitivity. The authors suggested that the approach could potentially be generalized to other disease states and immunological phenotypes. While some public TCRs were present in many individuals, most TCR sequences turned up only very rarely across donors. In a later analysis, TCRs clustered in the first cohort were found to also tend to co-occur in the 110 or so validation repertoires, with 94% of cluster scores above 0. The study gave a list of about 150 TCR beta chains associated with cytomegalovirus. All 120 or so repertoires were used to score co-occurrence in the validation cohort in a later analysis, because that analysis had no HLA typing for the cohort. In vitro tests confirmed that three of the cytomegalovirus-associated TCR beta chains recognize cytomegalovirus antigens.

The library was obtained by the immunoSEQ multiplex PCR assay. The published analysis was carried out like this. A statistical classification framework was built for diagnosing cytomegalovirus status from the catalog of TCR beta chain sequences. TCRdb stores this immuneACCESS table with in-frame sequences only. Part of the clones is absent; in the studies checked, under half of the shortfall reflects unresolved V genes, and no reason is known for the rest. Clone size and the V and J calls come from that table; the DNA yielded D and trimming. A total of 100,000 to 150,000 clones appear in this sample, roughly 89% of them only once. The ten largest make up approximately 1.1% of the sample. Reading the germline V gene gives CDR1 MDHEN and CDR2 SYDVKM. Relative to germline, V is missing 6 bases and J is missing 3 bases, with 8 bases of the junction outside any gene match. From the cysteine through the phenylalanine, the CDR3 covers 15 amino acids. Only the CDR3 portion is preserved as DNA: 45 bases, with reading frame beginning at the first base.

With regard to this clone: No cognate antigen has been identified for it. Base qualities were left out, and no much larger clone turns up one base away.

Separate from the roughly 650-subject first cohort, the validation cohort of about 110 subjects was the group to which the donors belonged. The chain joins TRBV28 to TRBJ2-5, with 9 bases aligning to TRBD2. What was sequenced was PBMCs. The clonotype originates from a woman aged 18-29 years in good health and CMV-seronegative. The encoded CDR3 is CASSLAGARKETQYF. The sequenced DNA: TGTGCCAGCAGCTTAGCGGGAGCCCGAAAAGAGACCCAGTACTTC.